Each of the 9 T cell receptor beta chains below was sequenced from the same sample in a study of immune heterogeneity within non-small cell lung tumors. Bulk tumor genomic DNA, about 570 ng per sample, was the template. Every primary tumor yielded several biopsies, spaced far apart, that were taken during surgery. Newly diagnosed with untreated non-small cell lung cancer, the patients underwent curative surgery. Multiplex PCR with 32 V and 13 J primers amplified TCR beta CDR3. A single record per CDR3 protein comes from TCRdb applying MiXCR to the multiplex PCR reads. The sample records about 15,000 distinct CDR3 sequences, 30% to 35% being singletons. The sequenced material came from lung tumor tissue. The receptors were sampled from a woman aged 45-65 years with non-small cell lung cancer.

The table lists this clonotype with many counts. The chain employs TRBV11-2 and TRBJ1-1; TRBD1 might be the D (5 bases). Germline CDR1 and CDR2: SGHAT and FQNNGV. The germline V and J ends were trimmed by 8 bases and 0 bases, with 10 bases remaining between them. The CDR3 has 13 amino acids. CDR3: CASGQGMNTEAFF. As DNA, the CDR3 is TGTGCCAGCGGCCAGGGCATGAACACTGAAGCTTTCTTT.

V usage is TRBV4-2 and J usage is TRBJ2-3, with 9 bases lining up with TRBD1. CDR1 is LGHNA and CDR2 is YNFKEQ in the germline V gene. CDR3 length equals 15 residues. Trimming at V came to 5 bases and at J to 2 bases, leaving 5 bases not matched to a gene. CDR3 amino acids: CASSERQGVTDTQYF. The CDR3 DNA follows: TGTGCCAGCAGCGAACGACAGGGGGTCACAGATACGCAGTATTTT.

The chain is built from TRBV20-1 and TRBJ2-7, with D perhaps being TRBD1 or TRBD2 (5 bases each). This CDR3 spans 12 amino acids. Trimming stripped 3 bases from V and 7 bases from J, with 13 bases between. Germline V lookup: CDR1 DFQATT, CDR2 SNEGSKA (reference sequence). The CDR3 protein is CSASRDPEEQYF. The CDR3 nucleotides read TGCAGTGCTAGCCGGGACCCAGAAGAGCAGTACTTC.

Worth noting for this clonotype: Since a much larger clone is just one base distant, this may be a read error. The V and J genes are TRBV30 and TRBJ1-5; TRBD1 agrees at 7 bases. Looked up from germline, CDR1 is GTSNPN and CDR2 is SVGIG (reference sequence). V trimming: 5 bases; J trimming: 1 base; junction bases outside the gene matches: 8. The CDR3 has 15 residues. The CDR3, as DNA: TGTGCCTGGGGGGCCGGGACAGAAAGCAATCAGCCCCAGCATTTT. Amino acid sequence: CAWGAGTESNQPQHF.

This clonotype has just a few counts. The chain joins TRBV28 to TRBJ2-2, with TRBD1 matching over 8 bases. The germline V gene has CDR1 MDHEN and CDR2 SYDVKM. CDR3 length: 16 residues. The V and J ends lost 8 bases and 1 base, in that order; junction bases with no gene match: 9. CDR3 in DNA: TGTGCCAGCCGTCACCGGGGGACAGGGAACACCGGGGAGCTGTTTTTT. Translating gives CASRHRGTGNTGELFF.

Within the sample, this clonotype is medium-sized. The J gene is TRBJ2-7, the V gene TRBV10-2, with 9 bases matching TRBD1. Germline values: CDR1 WSHSY, CDR2 SAAADI. V was clipped by 8 bases and J by 4 bases; unmatched bases: 9. The CDR3 sequence is 14 residues long. As DNA, the CDR3 is TGCGCCAGCCACGACGGGACAGGGAGGTACGAGCAGTACTTC. Residues: CASHDGTGRYEQYF.

Concerning this clonotype itself: Just one base apart from a much larger clone, this may be a read error. The chain uses TRBV28 and TRBJ1-5; the D gene is possibly TRBD1 (5 bases). This CDR3 spans 14 amino acids. Germline V lookup: CDR1 MDHEN, CDR2 SYDVKM. CDR3 sequence reads: CSSSWGGFNQPQHF. In DNA form, the CDR3 reads TGTTCCAGCAGCTGGGGGGGGTTCAATCAGCCCCAGCATTTT.

Concerning this clonotype: Being one base from a much bigger clone, this may be a read error. V gene TRBV7-9 combines with J gene TRBJ2-7; D gene unclear. Germline V lookup: CDR1 SEHNR, CDR2 FQNEAQ (reference sequence). CDR3 length equals 11 residues. CDR3 amino acids: CASSHDNERYF. As DNA, the CDR3 is TGTGCCAGCAGCCACGACAACGAGCGGTACTTC.

Points on this clonotype: An end of the junction does not agree with germline; a read error may underlie this. The chain couples TRBV24-1 to TRBJ2-1; 9 nucleotides line up with TRBD1. Germline V gives CDR1 KGHDR, CDR2 SFDVKD. The CDR3 has 18 residues. The CDR3 is CATSGGAPGQGYYSEQVF. The DNA of the CDR3 is TGTGCCACCAGTGGGGGGGCACCGGGACAGGGATACTACAGTGAGCAGGTCTTC.